This TCR beta chain was captured in a study of cytomegalovirus exposure and HLA in healthy donors. Donors were ostensibly healthy at sampling, although undocumented immune exposures were probable. CDR3 size: 15 residues. The germline V gene encodes CDR1 SGHDT and CDR2 YYEEEE. V was pared by 3 bases and J by 5 bases, with 17 bases between. Study outcomes and limitations: Reportedly, HLA-A and HLA-B alleles of most subjects were accurately predicted from TCR beta. Confirmation in vitro established that a few CMV-associated chains were specific for CMV antigens. Upon later analysis, HLA-associated TCR beta chains proved more clonally expanded than other, equally common chains.

As for this clone: No antigen is known for it.

The primer mix had 60 Vbeta and 13 Jbeta primers. TCRdb's table, derived via immunoSEQ multiplex PCR, lists solely in-frame clones and lacks some. The sample contains roughly 180,000 clones, about three quarters of which appear only once. This chain joins TRBV5-6 and TRBJ1-2; tentatively, D is TRBD1 (6 bases). Material for sequencing was PBMCs. This clonotype originated in a woman aged 55-75 years in good health and CMV-seropositive. This CDR3 is CASSWGHDLAYGYTF. The CDR3 bases are TGTGCCAGCAGCTGGGGACACGACCTGGCATATGGCTACACCTTC.